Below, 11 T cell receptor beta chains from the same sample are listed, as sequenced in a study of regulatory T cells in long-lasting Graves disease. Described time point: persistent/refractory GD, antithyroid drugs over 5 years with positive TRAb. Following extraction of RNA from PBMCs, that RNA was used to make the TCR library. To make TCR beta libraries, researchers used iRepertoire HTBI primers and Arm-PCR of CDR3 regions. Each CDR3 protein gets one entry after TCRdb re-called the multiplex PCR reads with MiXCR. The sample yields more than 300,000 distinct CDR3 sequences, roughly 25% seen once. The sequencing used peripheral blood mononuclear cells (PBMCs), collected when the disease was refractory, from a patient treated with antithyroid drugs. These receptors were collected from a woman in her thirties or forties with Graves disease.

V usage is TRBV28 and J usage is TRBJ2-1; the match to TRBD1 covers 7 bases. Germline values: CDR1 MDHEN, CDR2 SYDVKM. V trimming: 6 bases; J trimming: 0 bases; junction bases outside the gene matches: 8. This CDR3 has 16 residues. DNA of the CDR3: TGTGCCAGCAGAAAGACAGGGTCGCACTCCTACAATGAGCAGTTCTTC. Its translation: CASRKTGSHSYNEQFF.

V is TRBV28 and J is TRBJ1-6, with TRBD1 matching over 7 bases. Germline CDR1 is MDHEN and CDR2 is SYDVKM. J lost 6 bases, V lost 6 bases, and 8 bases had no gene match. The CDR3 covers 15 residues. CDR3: CASRTPGQINSPLHF. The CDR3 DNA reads TGTGCCAGCAGGACGCCGGGACAGATTAATTCACCCCTCCACTTT.

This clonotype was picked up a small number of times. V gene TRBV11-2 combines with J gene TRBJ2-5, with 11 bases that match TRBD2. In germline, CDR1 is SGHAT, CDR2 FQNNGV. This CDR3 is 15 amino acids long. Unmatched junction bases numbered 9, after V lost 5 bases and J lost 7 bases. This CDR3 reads CASSATSGSVGTQYF. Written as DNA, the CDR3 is TGTGCCAGCAGCGCCACTAGCGGGAGTGTGGGGACCCAGTACTTC.

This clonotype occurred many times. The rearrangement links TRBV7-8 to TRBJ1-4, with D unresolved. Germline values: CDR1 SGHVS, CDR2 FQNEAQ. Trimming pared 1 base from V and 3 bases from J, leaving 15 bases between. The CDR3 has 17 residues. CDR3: CASSLGAGGRANEKLFF. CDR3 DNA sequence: TGTGCCAGCAGCTTAGGTGCCGGAGGGAGGGCTAATGAAAAACTGTTTTTT. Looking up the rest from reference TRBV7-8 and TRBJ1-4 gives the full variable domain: GAGVSQSPRYKVAKRGQDVALRCDPISGHVSLFWYQQALGQGPEFLTYFQNEAQLDKSGLPSDRFFAERPEGSVSTLKIQRTQQEDSAVYLCASSLGAGGRANEKLFFGSGTQLSVL.

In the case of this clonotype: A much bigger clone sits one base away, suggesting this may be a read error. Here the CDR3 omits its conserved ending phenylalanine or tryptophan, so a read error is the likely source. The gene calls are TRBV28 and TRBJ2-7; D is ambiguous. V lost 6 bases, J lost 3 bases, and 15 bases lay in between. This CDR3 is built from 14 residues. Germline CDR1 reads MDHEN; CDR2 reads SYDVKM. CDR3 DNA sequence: TGTGCCAGCAGCCCTCAACGGATCATCTACGAGCAGTACTCC. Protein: CASSPQRIIYEQYS.

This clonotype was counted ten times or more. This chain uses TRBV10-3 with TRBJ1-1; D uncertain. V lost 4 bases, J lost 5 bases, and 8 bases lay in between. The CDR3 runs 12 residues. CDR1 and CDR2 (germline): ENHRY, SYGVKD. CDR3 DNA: TGTGCCATCAGTGGATTCGAGACTGAAGCTTTCTTT. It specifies CAISGFETEAFF.

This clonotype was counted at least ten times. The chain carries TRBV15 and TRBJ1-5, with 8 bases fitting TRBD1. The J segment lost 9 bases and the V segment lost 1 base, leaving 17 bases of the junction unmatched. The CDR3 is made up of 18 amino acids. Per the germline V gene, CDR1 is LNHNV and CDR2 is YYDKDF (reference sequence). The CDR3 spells CATSRVRFSGQGEGPQHF. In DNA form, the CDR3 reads TGTGCCACCAGCAGAGTCCGGTTCTCTGGACAGGGAGAAGGGCCCCAGCATTTT.

As DNA, the CDR3 is TGCGCCAGCAGCCAAGCCTTCGGGGCTGGAGCCAAAAACATTCAGTACTTC. Encoded protein: CASSQAFGAGAKNIQYF. The rearrangement uses TRBV5-1 and TRBJ2-4, with D possibly being TRBD1 or TRBD2 (5 bases each). V dropped 4 bases and J dropped 0 bases, with 17 bases sitting between them. The CDR3 sequence is 17 residues long. The germline V gene encodes CDR1 SGHRS and CDR2 YFSETQ. The complete variable domain, with remaining parts taken from reference TRBV5-1 and TRBJ2-4, reads KAGVTQTPRYLIKTRGQQVTLSCSPISGHRSVSWYQQTPGQGLQFLFEYFSETQRNKGNFPGRFSGRQFSNSRSEMNVSTLELGDSALYLCASSQAFGAGAKNIQYFGAGTRLSVL.

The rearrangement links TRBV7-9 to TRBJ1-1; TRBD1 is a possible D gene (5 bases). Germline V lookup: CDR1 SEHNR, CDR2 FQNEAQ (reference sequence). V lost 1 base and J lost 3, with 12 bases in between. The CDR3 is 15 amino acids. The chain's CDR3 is CASSLVRSGDTEAFF. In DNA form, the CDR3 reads TGTGCCAGCAGCTTAGTGCGGTCGGGGGACACTGAAGCTTTCTTT.

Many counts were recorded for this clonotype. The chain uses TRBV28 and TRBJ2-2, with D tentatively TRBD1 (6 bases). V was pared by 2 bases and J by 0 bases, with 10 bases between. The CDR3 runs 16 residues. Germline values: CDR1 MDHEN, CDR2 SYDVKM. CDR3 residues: CASSLLRTANTGELFF. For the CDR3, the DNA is TGTGCCAGCAGTTTACTAAGGACAGCGAACACCGGGGAGCTGTTTTTT.

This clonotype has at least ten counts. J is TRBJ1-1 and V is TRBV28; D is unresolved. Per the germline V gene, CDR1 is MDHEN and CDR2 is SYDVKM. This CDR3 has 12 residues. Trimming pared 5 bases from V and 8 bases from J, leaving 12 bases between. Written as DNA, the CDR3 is TGTGCCAGCAGTCCAGATGTAGCAGAAGCTTTCTTT. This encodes CASSPDVAEAFF. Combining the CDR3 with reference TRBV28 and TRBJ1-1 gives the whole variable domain DVKVTQSSRYLVKRTGEKVFLECVQDMDHENMFWYRQDPGLGLRLIYFSYDVKMKEKGDIPEGYSVSREKKERFSLILESASTNQTSMYLCASSPDVAEAFFGQGTRLTVV.